This entry is about one T cell receptor (beta chain). The target of this receptor is not known. There are no base qualities to consult, and no much larger clone falls within one base. This sample's treatment or condition label indicates: roughly ten-day PBMC culture with coronavirus spike peptide pools or control peptides (ViraFEST assay). The ViraFEST assay was used in the study, in which antigen-specific T cells were expanded with peptide pools and expanded clonotypes were subsequently identified by TCR sequencing. The convalescent patients' positive SARS-CoV-2 PCR tests were from March to December 2020, which was before the Alpha, Beta and Delta variants emerged in the United States. PBMCs were cultured at about 2 million per well in IMDM supplemented with about 5.5% human AB serum and about 9.5 IU/ml IL-2, with approximately 11 ug/ml peptide pools added. On days 3 and 7, half of the culture medium was replaced with fresh IL-2-containing medium. CD4+ T cells were isolated after 10 days of culture through negative selection using the EasySep CD4+ T cell isolation kit. PBMCs were separated from whole blood using Ficoll-Paque Plus gradient centrifugation and then either used fresh or cryopreserved at -140C. Triplicate wells were generally used for each culture condition.

The receptor library was made with PCR. At the Johns Hopkins FTIC core, DNA from the cultured CD4+ T cells underwent TCR sequencing with the Oncomine TCR Beta short-read assay. The QIAamp micro DNA kit was used to extract genomic DNA from the cultured CD4+ T cells. Oncomine TCR Beta libraries from cultured CD4+ T cells were pooled using unique dual indexes and sequenced on an Illumina iSeq 100. In the source study's methods: Non-productive sequences were removed, and CDR3s not starting with C, not ending with F or W, or shorter than 7 amino acids were discarded. Antigen-specific clonotypes were identified with the MANAFEST web application by comparing peptide-stimulated wells with reference and other culture wells. To be called positive, a clone needed an FDR below 0.05, an odds ratio above 5, and a productive frequency above 0.1% in at least two of three replicate wells. A clonotype counted as cross-reactive if it showed significant expansion both in the SARS-CoV-2 spike wells and in at least one common cold coronavirus spike condition. Levenshtein distances (stringdist) and unrooted phylogenetic trees (ape) in R version 3.6.1 were used to assess CDR3 homology. TCRdb redid the processing of the public reads, applying fastp at Q25 and MiXCR, and retained in-frame beta chains. Records with the same CDR3 protein are collapsed into one entry carrying the most frequent genes and DNA. In this record, the V and J calls reflect TCRdb's handling and not the investigators' own analysis. The sample yields around 13,000 distinct CDR3 sequences; over 45% were counted once. Around 22% of the sample is held by the ten biggest clonotypes.

The V and J ends are trimmed by 2 bases and 5 bases, leaving 18 bases between them. Sequences LGHDT (CDR1) and YNNKEL (CDR2) are obtained from the germline V gene (reference sequence). From the cysteine through the phenylalanine, the CDR3 covers 17 amino acids. CDR3 DNA is the only sequence kept; it has 51 bases, read in frame from the first base. This sample is drawn from a study of vaccination and CD4 T cells after COVID-19 (dated by TCRdb to between 2022 and 2023). With regard to the full study: Convalescent patients had a positive SARS-CoV-2 result on nasal swab PCR, and of these patients, under ten had mild disease and one had severe disease. Post-COVID blood samples were collected from convalescent patients a median of roughly 100 days after diagnosis, with a range of about 35 to 170 days. In the convalescent cohort there were six males and four females, among whom were two Hispanic individuals, seven Caucasians, two Asians and one multiracial person. Post-vaccine blood samples were taken a median of around 70 days after the second vaccine dose, with a range of roughly 13 to 250 days. Overlapping spike peptide pools from SARS-CoV-2 and from the common cold coronaviruses HCoV-NL63, HCoV-OC43 and HCoV-229E were used as culture stimuli. The spike-specific CD4+ TCR repertoire was compared before and after mRNA vaccination in about nine COVID-19 convalescent patients and several infection-naive healthy vaccine recipients. Control cultures used a CEFX viral epitope pool as positive control, an HIV-1 Nef peptide pool as negative control, or no peptide. Each participant got two doses of either the Pfizer-BioNTech BNT162b2 vaccine (n=8) or the Moderna mRNA-1273 vaccine (n=2).

The paper as a whole reports these results and caveats: In convalescent patients, a median around 84% of post-vaccine SARS-CoV-2-reactive clones were detected only after vaccination, and vaccine-specific priming was suggested by this finding. Although the median number of SARS-CoV-2-reactive clonotypes went up from some 23 after infection to 38 after vaccination, the increase was not significant. The study included relatively few convalescent patients and did not analyze early timepoints after natural infection. Of the vaccine-specific clones found in convalescent patients, nearly all (304 of 307) were mono-reactive for SARS-CoV-2 spike instead of being cross-reactive with common cold coronaviruses.

This receptor was taken from a human donor who had recovered from COVID-19. Rearrangement joined TRBV3-1 to TRBJ2-2, with the D call perhaps TRBD1 or TRBD2, as 6 bases match in each case. Sequences were obtained from CD4+ T cells from blood, cultured in vitro. The CDR3 has the sequence CASSQRVGGRWTGELFF. The sequence in DNA is TGTGCCAGCAGCCAAAGAGTAGGGGGGCGGTGGACCGGGGAGCTGTTTTTT.